This TCR beta chain appears in the sequencing data of a study of T cell repertoires in cytomegalovirus infection. Overall study context: Well-studied HLA-B-restricted CMV epitopes were used in the study alongside recently identified HLA-C-restricted ones.

The V gene's germline CDR1 is SEHNR and CDR2 FQNEAQ (reference sequence). The CDR3 totals 13 residues. The germline V and J ends were trimmed by 5 bases and 9 bases, with 14 bases remaining between them. In TCRdb, the reads were re-called with MiXCR into one record per CDR3 protein. The table records 680,000 or so distinct CDR3 sequences, about 30% of them present only once. This clonotype came up a few times. As yet, its antigen is unknown. Study-wide findings and caveats: Of the TCR beta families, the public ones yielded a cumulative frequency that identified carriers of CMV plus the relevant HLA. HLA-C-restricted CMV-specific TCR beta clonotypes prevailed in the ex vivo response.

The TCR sequence derives from a human donor in good health (CMV status not recorded). Some clones in this sample may be carry-over from other donors' samples. This specimen was cultured PBMCs, taken from culture after CMV antigen stimulation. This chain uses TRBV7-9 with TRBJ1-3; D gene uncertain. In nucleotides, the CDR3 is TGTGCCAGCAGCCCCCCCGCGGGCACCACCATATATTTT. As protein: CASSPPAGTTIYF. The whole variable domain, remainder taken from reference TRBV7-9 and TRBJ1-3, is DTGVSQNPRHKITKRGQNVTFRCDPISEHNRLYWYRQTLGQGPEFLTYFQNEAQLEKSRLLSDRFSAERPKGSFSTLEIQRTEQGDSAMYLCASSPPAGTTIYFGEGSWLTVV.